The 16 T cell receptor beta chains below were found in one sample sequenced in a study of cytomegalovirus exposure and HLA in healthy donors. The PCR contained 60 Vbeta and 13 Jbeta primers. Data came from immunoSEQ multiplex PCR; TCRdb stores just in-frame clones and leaves some out. In total, the table holds some 200,000 clones. Sequenced: PBMCs. These TCRs come from a girl aged 2-10 years in good health and CMV-seropositive.

This sequence joins TRBV6-6 and TRBJ1-2; 10 nucleotides match TRBD1. Trimming removed 5 bases from V and 2 bases from J; junction bases left unmatched: 5. CDR1 is MNHNY and CDR2 is SVGAGI in the germline V gene (reference sequence). The CDR3 runs 15 residues. The chain's CDR3 is CASSTRQGANYGYTF. In nucleotides, the CDR3 is TGTGCCAGCAGTACCCGACAGGGGGCGAACTATGGCTACACCTTC.

The chain has TRBV7-9 and TRBJ2-7, with D maybe TRBD1 (7 bases). Germline V gene data show CDR1 as SEHNR and CDR2 as FQNEAQ (reference sequence). The CDR3 consists of 15 residues. V shed 1 base and J shed 4 bases, with 14 bases lying between them. Written as DNA, the CDR3 is TGTGCCAGCAGCTTAGGGCCAGGGGGGTCGTACGAGCAGTACTTC. It yields the protein CASSLGPGGSYEQYF. The complete variable domain, with remaining parts taken from reference TRBV7-9 and TRBJ2-7, reads DTGVSQNPRHKITKRGQNVTFRCDPISEHNRLYWYRQTLGQGPEFLTYFQNEAQLEKSRLLSDRFSAERPKGSFSTLEIQRTEQGDSAMYLCASSLGPGGSYEQYFGPGTRLTVT.

The chain links TRBV18 to TRBJ2-6; TRBD1 is a possible D gene (6 bases). Trimming took off 1 base at V and 2 bases at J, with 9 bases between the two ends. Germline V lookup: CDR1 KGHSH, CDR2 LQKENI. The CDR3 sequence is 16 residues long. The CDR3 reads CASSPQGQPGANVLTF. The CDR3 region has the DNA TGTGCCAGCTCACCACAAGGACAGCCTGGGGCCAACGTCCTGACTTTC.

This chain links TRBV9 with TRBJ1-1; tentative D call: TRBD1 (5 bases). Germline V gene sequence: CDR1 SGDLS, CDR2 YYNGEE. The CDR3 is 15 residues long. The V end lost 0 bases, the J end lost 3 bases, and 12 bases lay between the germline ends. DNA for the CDR3: TGTGCCAGCAGCGTAGCCCCGGGGGGGGACACTGAAGCTTTCTTT. Translated: CASSVAPGGDTEAFF.

This rearrangement joins TRBV27 to TRBJ2-1; 8 nucleotides align to TRBD1. This CDR3 region has 14 residues. Trimming removed 6 bases from V and 9 bases from J; junction bases left unmatched: 10. Germline lookup yields CDR1 MNHEY and CDR2 SMNVEV (reference sequence). CDR3 sequence: CASRGQAYVAEQFF. The CDR3, as DNA: TGTGCCAGCAGGGGACAGGCCTACGTGGCTGAGCAGTTCTTC.

V is TRBV5-4 and J is TRBJ2-1; D is undetermined. From germline, CDR1 is SGHNT and CDR2 YYREEE (reference sequence). This CDR3 is 13 amino acids long. V gave up 4 bases and J gave up 2 bases, with 7 bases separating them. Here the CDR3 reads CASSLPTYNEQFF. The DNA for the CDR3 is TGTGCCAGCAGCCTACCTACCTACAATGAGCAGTTCTTC.

The gene calls are TRBV27 and TRBJ2-1, with 7 bases fitting TRBD2. V lost 5 bases and J lost 4; bases outside the gene matches: 14. Per the germline V gene, CDR1 is MNHEY and CDR2 is SMNVEV (reference sequence). The CDR3 is 17 amino acids. CDR3 nucleotide sequence: TGTGCCAGCAGTCAAAGGCCTACTAGCGACGCGTACAATGAGCAGTTCTTC. Its protein product is CASSQRPTSDAYNEQFF.

The chain uses TRBV19 and TRBJ1-2, with D possibly TRBD1 on 6 matching bases. Germline V gene sequence: CDR1 LNHDA, CDR2 SQIVND (reference sequence). V was shortened by 5 bases and J by 5 bases, with 18 bases between the two germline ends. The CDR3 has 15 amino acids. CDR3 protein: CASSSRGSGRYGYTF. CDR3 sequence (DNA): TGTGCCAGTAGTTCCAGGGGTAGCGGGCGATATGGCTACACCTTC.

In DNA, the CDR3 is TGTGCCAGCAGAGTCGGGACAGGAGGTGGCAATCAGCCCCAGCATTTT. Encoded protein: CASRVGTGGGNQPQHF. This sequence joins TRBV2 and TRBJ1-5, with 8 bases aligning to TRBD1. V shed 6 bases, J shed 2 bases, and the junction held 9 bases outside the gene matches. CDR1 is SNHLY, CDR2 FYNNEI, per germline. CDR3 length: 16 residues.

The chain is built from TRBV27 and TRBJ2-2; 7 positions match TRBD1. This CDR3 region has 15 residues. J lost 8 bases, V lost 6 bases, and 12 bases had no gene match. From germline, CDR1 is MNHEY and CDR2 SMNVEV (reference sequence). This chain's CDR3 is CASSLSTGHGGELFF. The CDR3 nucleotides are TGTGCCAGCAGCCTTTCGACAGGGCATGGGGGGGAGCTGTTTTTT.

In DNA form, the CDR3 reads TGCGCCAGCAGCTTGGCCCCAACTAGCGGGGGGGCGTTCAATGAGCAGTTCTTC. Its protein product is CASSLAPTSGGAFNEQFF. The chain joins TRBV5-1 to TRBJ2-1; TRBD2 matches 13 bases. V shed 0 bases and J 6 bases; nucleotides not matched to a gene: 9. CDR3 length equals 18 residues. CDR1 and CDR2 from the germline V gene are SGHRS and YFSETQ.

V and J are TRBV11-2 and TRBJ2-7; the match to TRBD1 covers 7 bases. The CDR3 sequence is 15 residues long. Germline values: CDR1 SGHAT, CDR2 FQNNGV. Trimming at V came to 1 base and at J to 3 bases, leaving 6 bases not matched to a gene. The CDR3 here is CASSLGDRLYYEQYF. As DNA, the CDR3 is TGTGCCAGCAGCTTAGGGGACAGACTATACTACGAGCAGTACTTC.

The rearrangement uses TRBV4-2 and TRBJ2-5; D gene unclear. The DNA end favors TRBJ2-7, so the J call may be wrong. Germline CDR1 and CDR2: LGHNA and YNFKEQ. The CDR3 loop spans 13 amino acids. In nucleotides, the CDR3 is TGTGCCAGCAGCCAAGCCGGTGTTTACGAGCAGTACTTC. Protein sequence: CASSQAGVYEQYF.

The chain has TRBV9 and TRBJ1-6; possibly TRBD1 for D (5 bases). The V gene lost 4 bases and the J gene lost 7 bases, with 15 bases spanning the gap. The CDR3 consists of 15 residues. Germline CDR1 and CDR2: SGDLS and YYNGEE. For the CDR3, the DNA is TGTGCCAGCAGCCCCCCAGGGAAGGGAAATTCACCCCTCCACTTT. It specifies CASSPPGKGNSPLHF.

Points on this clone: At one end, the junction sequence differs from germline, possibly due to a read error. The V call is TRBV6-1, the J call TRBJ1-5; 9 nucleotides agree with TRBD1. In germline, CDR1 is MNHNS, CDR2 SASEGT. The CDR3 contains 15 residues. Written as DNA, the CDR3 is TGTGCCAGCAGTGAGGGACAGGGAAGCAATCAGCCCCGGCATTTT. It encodes CASSEGQGSNQPRHF.

The gene calls are TRBV30 and TRBJ1-4, with TRBD1 identical over 7 bases. The J segment lost 8 bases and the V segment lost 3 bases, leaving 12 bases of the junction unmatched. CDR1 is GTSNPN, CDR2 SVGIG, per germline (reference sequence). The CDR3 extends over 15 amino acids. CDR3 region: CAWSKGGQGGEKLFF. The CDR3 coding sequence is TGTGCCTGGAGCAAGGGGGGCCAGGGGGGCGAAAAACTGTTTTTT.